Each of the 8 T cell receptor beta chains below was sequenced from the same sample in a study of T cells in Graves' hyperthyroidism and ophthalmopathy. RNA transcripts provided the source from which TCR beta CDR3 regions were amplified. The TCR CDR3 first-round RT-PCR relied on the HTBI primer set. A single record per CDR3 protein comes from TCRdb applying MiXCR to the multiplex PCR reads. The sample yields roughly 330,000 distinct CDR3 sequences, around 16% seen once. The source material was blood. These receptors were collected from a man aged 25 to 40 with Graves' hyperthyroidism.

The genes are TRBV25-1 and TRBJ1-1; D possibly corresponds to TRBD1 (5 bases). CDR1 is MGHDK and CDR2 is SYGVNS in the germline V gene. CDR3 length: 14 residues. The germline V and J ends were trimmed by 2 bases and 4 bases, with 11 bases remaining between them. CDR3 coding DNA: TGTGCCAGCAGTGAACAGGCAGGGATCACTGAAGCTTTCTTT. Translated: CASSEQAGITEAFF.

This clonotype appeared a few times. J is TRBJ2-2 and V is TRBV27; D call uncertain. The CDR3 has 12 residues. The V and J ends lost 3 bases and 7 bases respectively, with 6 bases between them. Germline loops: CDR1 MNHEY, CDR2 SMNVEV (reference sequence). CDR3 region: CASSFENGELFF. CDR3 coding DNA: TGTGCCAGCAGTTTTGAGAACGGGGAGCTGTTTTTT.

This clonotype has at least ten counts. The rearrangement uses TRBV12-3 or TRBV12-4 and TRBJ1-6; D is ambiguous. V lost 4 bases to trimming and J lost 13 bases, with 20 bases between them. The CDR3 runs to 15 residues. The CDR3 here is CASSSQLGLGFPLHF. The DNA for the CDR3 is TGTGCCAGCAGTTCCCAATTAGGACTGGGATTCCCCCTCCACTTT.

This clonotype was picked up many times. The chain is built from TRBV12-3 or TRBV12-4 and TRBJ2-7; a possible D gene is TRBD1 (6 bases). Trimming left V 3 bases short and J 3 bases short, with 12 bases between. This CDR3 region has 14 residues. CDR3 nucleotide sequence: TGTGCCAGCAGTTTCGGGTTGGACAGCTACGAGCAGTACTTC. Translating it yields CASSFGLDSYEQYF.

The genes are TRBV29-1 and TRBJ1-1; unclear D gene. CDR1 and CDR2 from the germline V gene are SQVTM and ANQGSEA. V was trimmed by 8 bases and J by 6 bases, leaving 16 bases between them. The CDR3 is 12 residues long. CDR3 in amino acids: CSPQSIGPEAFF. CDR3 DNA: TGCAGCCCCCAGTCTATCGGCCCTGAAGCTTTCTTT.

This clonotype was observed at least ten times. V usage is TRBV6-5 and J usage is TRBJ2-7; no clear D gene. This CDR3 comprises 11 residues. V was shortened by 0 bases and J by 5 bases, with 2 bases between the two germline ends. Germline V gives CDR1 MNHEY, CDR2 SVGAGI. The CDR3 loop reads CASSYSDEQYF. The CDR3 DNA reads as TGTGCCAGCAGTTACTCGGACGAGCAGTACTTC.

This clonotype came up a few times. V is TRBV7-9 and J is TRBJ2-7; 8 nucleotides align to TRBD2. Germline CDR1 SEHNR, CDR2 FQNEAQ (reference sequence). V lost 6 bases, J lost 3 bases, and 16 bases stayed unmatched. The CDR3 is made up of 17 amino acids. The DNA of the CDR3 is TGTGCCAGCAGTTTCCCTTTGGGTAGCGGGAAGAGCTACGAGCAGTACTTC. Its protein is CASSFPLGSGKSYEQYF.

The chain employs TRBV20-1 and TRBJ2-1, with D uncertain. Germline CDR1 and CDR2: DFQATT and SNEGSKA (reference sequence). Trimming took 6 bases from V and 7 from J, leaving 10 bases between them. This CDR3 spans 11 amino acids. In DNA, the CDR3 is TGCAGTGCGTCCACTGAGAATGAGCAGTTCTTC. Translating gives CSASTENEQFF.